This T cell receptor (beta chain) is drawn from a study of blood T cell repertoires in COVID-19. Whole-study context: PBMCs, B-cell-depleted T cells, or T cells provided the cDNA or gDNA that made up the material.

Trimming shortened V by 1 base and J by 8 bases, and 16 bases separated the two germline ends. The CDR3 covers 15 residues. Per the germline V gene, CDR1 is SGHDT and CDR2 is YYEEEE. The repertoire was sequenced with immunoSEQ multiplex PCR; TCRdb's copy has only in-frame clones and lacks some. Counted here are roughly 32,000 clones, roughly 91% occurring once; the ten biggest clones make up roughly 0.99%. The sequence came from a man between 70 and 80 years old with active or convalescent COVID-19. The chain has TRBV5-6 and TRBJ2-1, with D maybe TRBD1 (5 bases). Input material: peripheral blood. The CDR3 is CASSLFGSQGHEQFF. Here the CDR3 DNA reads TGTGCCAGCAGCTTGTTCGGTAGTCAGGGTCATGAGCAGTTCTTC.